The rows below give T cell receptor beta chains drawn from one sample of a study of identical twins. One entry per CDR3 protein results from TCRdb running MiXCR on the 5' RACE reads. This sample carries 500,000 to 650,000 distinct CDR3 sequences, under 8.5% of them seen once, and the ten largest clones take 1.6%. This sample was also put to use in a study of yellow fever vaccine responses in identical twins.

Sequenced: PBMCs. These receptor sequences come from a woman aged 18-29 years in good health. Both conserved end residues are part of each CDR3. The order of the fields is clone size, J gene, V gene, CDR3 length, D gene, CDR3 DNA, CDR3 protein. A D gene is named only where the DNA matches it firmly. Some rows have no size entry. The others give once, few or many, or a class for an expanded clone.

clone size: NA; J gene: TRBJ1-4; V gene: TRBV24-1; CDR3 length: 13; D gene: NA; CDR3 DNA: TGTGCCACCAGTGATGGTCCCGGGGAAAAACTGTTTTTT; CDR3 protein: CATSDGPGEKLFF
clone size: many; J gene: TRBJ1-1; V gene: TRBV13; CDR3 length: 14; D gene: NA; CDR3 DNA: TGTGCCAGCAGCTCTACGGCCAGGGAGGCTGAAGCTTTCTTT; CDR3 protein: CASSSTAREAEAFF
clone size: NA; J gene: TRBJ2-5; V gene: TRBV5-1; CDR3 length: 15; D gene: TRBD2; CDR3 DNA: TGCGCCAGCAGTCCGGGGACTAGCGGGGATGAGACCCAGTACTTC; CDR3 protein: CASSPGTSGDETQYF
clone size: few; J gene: TRBJ2-1; V gene: TRBV7-8; CDR3 length: 14; D gene: TRBD2; CDR3 DNA: TGTGCCAGCAGCGCAAGCGGGAGGGCCGGGGAGCAGTTCTTC; CDR3 protein: CASSASGRAGEQFF
clone size: few; J gene: TRBJ2-1; V gene: TRBV7-2; CDR3 length: 14; D gene: NA; CDR3 DNA: TGTGCCAGCAGCTTAGCCTCGACTGTTTATGAGCAGTTCTTC; CDR3 protein: CASSLASTVYEQFF
clone size: many; J gene: TRBJ2-3; V gene: TRBV5-1; CDR3 length: 17; D gene: NA; CDR3 DNA: TGCGCCAGCAGCTTAATGGGACTCCGAGGATACACAGATACGCAGTATTTT; CDR3 protein: CASSLMGLRGYTDTQYF
clone size: NA; J gene: TRBJ1-2; V gene: TRBV6-5; CDR3 length: 10; D gene: NA; CDR3 DNA: TGTGCCAGCGGAACAGGAGTGTACACCTTC; CDR3 protein: CASGTGVYTF
clone size: few; J gene: TRBJ2-7; V gene: TRBV29-1; CDR3 length: 13; D gene: NA; CDR3 DNA: TGCAGCGTTATGCGGGACAGACCCTACGAGCAGTACTTC; CDR3 protein: CSVMRDRPYEQYF
clone size: NA; J gene: TRBJ2-1; V gene: TRBV6-2/TRBV6-3; CDR3 length: 16; D gene: TRBD2; CDR3 DNA: TGTGCCAGCAGTGCCGGGAGCGGGAGGGCCGCGAATGAGCAGTTCTTC; CDR3 protein: CASSAGSGRAANEQFF
clone size: many; J gene: TRBJ1-1; V gene: TRBV3-1; CDR3 length: 11; D gene: NA; CDR3 DNA: TGTGCCAGCAGGGATAACACTGAAGCTTTCTTT; CDR3 protein: CASRDNTEAFF
clone size: few; J gene: TRBJ1-5; V gene: TRBV19; CDR3 length: 14; D gene: NA; CDR3 DNA: TGTGCCAGTAGTATAGGAGGTGGTTATCAGCCCCAGCATTTT; CDR3 protein: CASSIGGGYQPQHF
clone size: few; J gene: TRBJ2-4; V gene: TRBV5-1; CDR3 length: 16; D gene: TRBD2; CDR3 DNA: TGCGCCAGCAGCTTCGAAGCGGGGGGGCCCGCTAACATTCAGTACTTC; CDR3 protein: CASSFEAGGPANIQYF
clone size: NA; J gene: TRBJ2-7; V gene: TRBV9; CDR3 length: 16; D gene: TRBD2; CDR3 DNA: TGTGCCAGCAGCCATCCTAGCGGGATGATCTCCTACGAGCAGTACTTC; CDR3 protein: CASSHPSGMISYEQYF
clone size: NA; J gene: TRBJ2-7; V gene: TRBV5-6; CDR3 length: 14; D gene: TRBD1; CDR3 DNA: TGTGCCAGCAGCTTTAACAGGGGGCACGACGAGCAGTACTTC; CDR3 protein: CASSFNRGHDEQYF
clone size: NA; J gene: TRBJ2-1; V gene: TRBV24-1; CDR3 length: 17; D gene: TRBD2; CDR3 DNA: TGTGCCACCAGTGACTCCCCCGGGAGCGGGAGCTACAATGAGCAGTTCTTC; CDR3 protein: CATSDSPGSGSYNEQFF
clone size: NA; J gene: TRBJ2-1; V gene: TRBV2; CDR3 length: 15; D gene: TRBD2; CDR3 DNA: TGTGCCAGCAGTGGGACGGGAGGGGTGTGGAATGAGCAGTTCTTC; CDR3 protein: CASSGTGGVWNEQFF
clone size: few; J gene: TRBJ2-3; V gene: TRBV29-1; CDR3 length: 10; D gene: TRBD2; CDR3 DNA: TGCAGCGTATCCGGGACTAGCGAGTATTTT; CDR3 protein: CSVSGTSEYF
clone size: many; J gene: TRBJ2-3; V gene: TRBV20-1; CDR3 length: 14; D gene: TRBD2; CDR3 DNA: TGCAGTGCTAGAGCGGGGGGATCCACAGATACGCAGTATTTT; CDR3 protein: CSARAGGSTDTQYF
clone size: many; J gene: TRBJ2-1; V gene: TRBV29-1; CDR3 length: 14; D gene: TRBD2; CDR3 DNA: TGCAGCGTTGACGGACTAGCGGGAGTAAATGAGCAGTTCTTC; CDR3 protein: CSVDGLAGVNEQFF
clone size: few; J gene: TRBJ2-1; V gene: TRBV2; CDR3 length: 15; D gene: NA; CDR3 DNA: TGTGCCAGCAGTGGGGACGTGGTGTCTTACAATGAGCAGTTCTTC; CDR3 protein: CASSGDVVSYNEQFF
clone size: NA; J gene: TRBJ2-7; V gene: TRBV29-1; CDR3 length: 13; D gene: TRBD1; CDR3 DNA: TGCAGCGCTGAAGGGACAGGGGGGGGTGAGCAGTACTTC; CDR3 protein: CSAEGTGGGEQYF
clone size: many; J gene: TRBJ1-1; V gene: TRBV6-1; CDR3 length: 13; D gene: TRBD1; CDR3 DNA: TGTGCCAGCAGGAAGACAGGGGTGACTGAAGCTTTCTTT; CDR3 protein: CASRKTGVTEAFF
clone size: NA; J gene: TRBJ2-7; V gene: TRBV2; CDR3 length: 12; D gene: NA; CDR3 DNA: TGTGCCAGCAGTGGAGACTACTCCGAGCAGTACTTC; CDR3 protein: CASSGDYSEQYF
clone size: many; J gene: TRBJ2-1; V gene: TRBV29-1; CDR3 length: 14; D gene: NA; CDR3 DNA: TGCAGCGTTCCCCCTCGACCCTCCTACAATGAGCAGTTCTTC; CDR3 protein: CSVPPRPSYNEQFF
clone size: few; J gene: TRBJ2-6; V gene: TRBV2; CDR3 length: 17; D gene: TRBD1; CDR3 DNA: TGTGCCAGCAACCTACAGGGGCTGAACTCTGGGGCCAACGTCCTGACTTTC; CDR3 protein: CASNLQGLNSGANVLTF
clone size: NA; J gene: TRBJ1-3; V gene: TRBV10-3; CDR3 length: 16; D gene: NA; CDR3 DNA: TGTGCCATCAGTGGGACAGCGCTCGGCTCTGGAAACACCATATATTTT; CDR3 protein: CAISGTALGSGNTIYF
clone size: NA; J gene: TRBJ1-6; V gene: TRBV27; CDR3 length: 13; D gene: NA; CDR3 DNA: TGTGCCAGCAGTCCCCCCGGGAGATCACCCCTCCACTTT; CDR3 protein: CASSPPGRSPLHF
clone size: NA; J gene: TRBJ1-4; V gene: TRBV7-8; CDR3 length: 14; D gene: TRBD1; CDR3 DNA: TGTGCCAGCAGCCTGACAGGGGGAGGAGAAAAACTGTTTTTT; CDR3 protein: CASSLTGGGEKLFF
clone size: many; J gene: TRBJ2-1; V gene: TRBV6-2/TRBV6-3; CDR3 length: 15; D gene: TRBD2; CDR3 DNA: TGTGCCAGCGTTGGGACTAGCGGGACTTGGCGTGAGCAGTTCTTC; CDR3 protein: CASVGTSGTWREQFF
clone size: few; J gene: TRBJ1-5; V gene: TRBV3-1; CDR3 length: 14; D gene: NA; CDR3 DNA: TGTGCCAGCAGCTACGGGACAAGCAATCAGCCCCAGCATTTT; CDR3 protein: CASSYGTSNQPQHF
clone size: few; J gene: TRBJ1-2; V gene: TRBV5-1; CDR3 length: 15; D gene: NA; CDR3 DNA: TGCGCCAGCAGCTTGGGTTCCAACGGGGGCTATGGCTACACCTTC; CDR3 protein: CASSLGSNGGYGYTF
clone size: once; J gene: TRBJ1-2; V gene: TRBV9; CDR3 length: 11; D gene: NA; CDR3 DNA: TGTGCCAGCAGCGGGAAGGTTGGCTACACCTTC; CDR3 protein: CASSGKVGYTF
clone size: few; J gene: TRBJ2-1; V gene: TRBV11-2; CDR3 length: 14; D gene: NA; CDR3 DNA: TGTGCCAGCAGCCCCAGGGCGGCGGGGCCTGAGCAGTTCTTC; CDR3 protein: CASSPRAAGPEQFF
clone size: NA; J gene: TRBJ2-7; V gene: TRBV5-4; CDR3 length: 14; D gene: TRBD1; CDR3 DNA: TGTGCCAGCAGCTCCCGGGGACAGCCCTACGAGCAGTACTTC; CDR3 protein: CASSSRGQPYEQYF
clone size: NA; J gene: TRBJ2-1; V gene: TRBV20-1; CDR3 length: 14; D gene: TRBD2; CDR3 DNA: TGCAGTGCCGGGACTAGCGGGAGGGCCGATGAGCAGTTCTTC; CDR3 protein: CSAGTSGRADEQFF
clone size: few; J gene: TRBJ2-1; V gene: TRBV20-1; CDR3 length: 13; D gene: NA; CDR3 DNA: TGCAGTGCTAGAGATATCAGGGGAAATGAGCAGTTCTTC; CDR3 protein: CSARDIRGNEQFF
clone size: NA; J gene: TRBJ2-7; V gene: TRBV5-1; CDR3 length: 15; D gene: NA; CDR3 DNA: TGCGCCAGCAGCTTGGGGATCGGTGGGGCCTACGAGCAGTACTTC; CDR3 protein: CASSLGIGGAYEQYF
clone size: NA; J gene: TRBJ2-7; V gene: TRBV27; CDR3 length: 13; D gene: NA; CDR3 DNA: TGTGCCAGCAAGCCTAGCGATAACTACGAGCAGTACTTC; CDR3 protein: CASKPSDNYEQYF
clone size: few; J gene: TRBJ2-5; V gene: TRBV20-1; CDR3 length: 15; D gene: NA; CDR3 DNA: TGCAGTGCTACCAAAACACAGGGTTACCAAGAGACCCAGTACTTC; CDR3 protein: CSATKTQGYQETQYF
clone size: many; J gene: TRBJ2-6; V gene: TRBV4-1; CDR3 length: 18; D gene: NA; CDR3 DNA: TGCGCCAGCAGCCAACCAGGACAGAAAAACTCTGGGGCCAACGTCCTGACTTTC; CDR3 protein: CASSQPGQKNSGANVLTF
clone size: many; J gene: TRBJ2-7; V gene: TRBV28; CDR3 length: 15; D gene: NA; CDR3 DNA: TGTGCCAGCAGTTTAGCCCTCGGCGGGCTCGACGAGCAGTACTTC; CDR3 protein: CASSLALGGLDEQYF
clone size: many; J gene: TRBJ2-1; V gene: TRBV20-1; CDR3 length: 11; D gene: TRBD1; CDR3 DNA: TGCAGTGCTAGAGGCGACAGGGAGCCGTTCTTC; CDR3 protein: CSARGDREPFF
clone size: NA; J gene: TRBJ2-4; V gene: TRBV5-8; CDR3 length: 15; D gene: NA; CDR3 DNA: TGTGCCAGCAGCTTTGCCGGACTCTCAAAAAACATTCAGTACTTC; CDR3 protein: CASSFAGLSKNIQYF
clone size: many; J gene: TRBJ2-3; V gene: TRBV6-6; CDR3 length: 13; D gene: TRBD1; CDR3 DNA: TGTGCCAGCCGGGACAGGGTTGGAGATACGCAGTATTTT; CDR3 protein: CASRDRVGDTQYF
clone size: many; J gene: TRBJ2-1; V gene: TRBV29-1; CDR3 length: 13; D gene: NA; CDR3 DNA: TGCAGCGTTGAAGGAACAGGGAGGAATGAGCAGTTCTTC; CDR3 protein: CSVEGTGRNEQFF
clone size: NA; J gene: TRBJ1-1; V gene: TRBV19; CDR3 length: 11; D gene: NA; CDR3 DNA: TGTGCCAGTAGCGCCCAGTCGGGAGCTTTCTTT; CDR3 protein: CASSAQSGAFF
clone size: few; J gene: TRBJ1-1; V gene: TRBV6-1; CDR3 length: 12; D gene: NA; CDR3 DNA: TGTGCCAGCAGTGAAGCTATGACTGAAGCTTTCTTT; CDR3 protein: CASSEAMTEAFF
clone size: NA; J gene: TRBJ2-1; V gene: TRBV10-2; CDR3 length: 13; D gene: NA; CDR3 DNA: TGCGCCAGCAGGAGCAGGGTGGTGGATGAGCAGTTCTTC; CDR3 protein: CASRSRVVDEQFF
clone size: many; J gene: TRBJ2-1; V gene: TRBV5-1; CDR3 length: 17; D gene: NA; CDR3 DNA: TGCGCCAGCAGCTTTGGGACCGCGGCCGGCGGGTACAATGAGCAGTTCTTC; CDR3 protein: CASSFGTAAGGYNEQFF
clone size: few; J gene: TRBJ1-2; V gene: TRBV19; CDR3 length: 11; D gene: TRBD1; CDR3 DNA: TGTGCCAGTGACGACAGGGCTGGCTACACCTTC; CDR3 protein: CASDDRAGYTF
clone size: many; J gene: TRBJ2-1; V gene: TRBV20-1; CDR3 length: 14; D gene: NA; CDR3 DNA: TGCAGTGGGGGCGGCGGAGAGCACCCTGGTTTCGAGTTCTTC; CDR3 protein: CSGGGGEHPGFEFF
clone size: NA; J gene: TRBJ2-4; V gene: TRBV5-1; CDR3 length: 15; D gene: NA; CDR3 DNA: TGCGCCAGCAGCTTTCGTTCTTGGGGGAAAAACATTCAGTACTTC; CDR3 protein: CASSFRSWGKNIQYF
clone size: NA; J gene: TRBJ2-1; V gene: TRBV28; CDR3 length: 14; D gene: NA; CDR3 DNA: TGTGCCAGCAGTTTAGGCAGGGCTTACAATGAGCAGTTCTTC; CDR3 protein: CASSLGRAYNEQFF
clone size: many; J gene: TRBJ1-1; V gene: TRBV10-1; CDR3 length: 13; D gene: NA; CDR3 DNA: TGCGCCAGCAGGTTGGCTCTGAACACTGAAGCTTTCTTT; CDR3 protein: CASRLALNTEAFF
clone size: many; J gene: TRBJ2-3; V gene: TRBV12-3/TRBV12-4; CDR3 length: 16; D gene: TRBD2; CDR3 DNA: TGTGCCAGCAGTCCGGGGGGGGCCGAGTTCACAGATACGCAGTATTTT; CDR3 protein: CASSPGGAEFTDTQYF
clone size: many; J gene: TRBJ2-1; V gene: TRBV12-3/TRBV12-4; CDR3 length: 15; D gene: NA; CDR3 DNA: TGTGCCAGCCGATATGAGGACTGGACTTGGAATGAGCAGTTCTTC; CDR3 protein: CASRYEDWTWNEQFF
clone size: NA; J gene: TRBJ2-2; V gene: TRBV15; CDR3 length: 17; D gene: TRBD2; CDR3 DNA: TGTGCCACCAGCAGGTCAGGTGGGCGGGAGGGCTCCGGGGAGCTGTTTTTT; CDR3 protein: CATSRSGGREGSGELFF
clone size: many; J gene: TRBJ2-5; V gene: TRBV20-1; CDR3 length: 14; D gene: TRBD2; CDR3 DNA: TGCAGTGCCACCCTTAGCGGGAAACAAGAGACCCAGTACTTC; CDR3 protein: CSATLSGKQETQYF
clone size: NA; J gene: TRBJ2-5; V gene: TRBV12-3/TRBV12-4; CDR3 length: 15; D gene: NA; CDR3 DNA: TGTGCCAGCAGCCTACCGGGTGTTGGGGCAGAGACCCAGTACTTC; CDR3 protein: CASSLPGVGAETQYF
clone size: many; J gene: TRBJ2-3; V gene: TRBV5-6; CDR3 length: 14; D gene: TRBD2; CDR3 DNA: TGTGCCAGCGGTAATAGCGGGAGCACAGATACGCAGTATTTT; CDR3 protein: CASGNSGSTDTQYF